The clone carrying this T cell receptor (beta chain) is a singleton in its sample. The antigen is undetermined. CDR1 and CDR2 from the germline V gene are SGHTA and FQGNSA. Between the trimmed V and J ends, which lost 2 bases and 5 bases, there was a span of 18 bases. The CDR3 runs to 16 residues. A deep-level run was used for the assay. The protocol was immunoSEQ multiplex PCR, while the TCRdb copy is restricted to in-frame clones and leaves out a portion. The sample lists over a million clones, about 98.5% seen once, with 0.36% in the top ten. The sample originates from a study of shared clonotypes between healthy human individuals. The overall study: Each donor's CD4 naive and CD4 memory cells filled three plates apiece, CD8 naive two, and CD8 memory one. Regarding the study as a whole: In the sorted subsets, rarefaction showed sequencing was incomplete despite large depth.

Sequencing was done on a sample of naive CD4+ T cells sorted from blood. Documented subset: CD45RA+ positively selected. This TCR derives from a man between 25 and 39 years old in good health. The V and J genes are TRBV7-2 and TRBJ1-1; perhaps TRBD1 as D (6 bases). The CDR3 loop is CASSLKAGDLGTEAFF. Written as DNA, the CDR3 is TGTGCCAGCAGCTTAAAGGCAGGGGATCTGGGAACTGAAGCTTTCTTT.